The next 32 T cell receptor beta chains were all read from a single sample in a study of blood T cell repertoires in COVID-19. Using immunoSEQ multiplex PCR, the repertoire was profiled, and TCRdb retains in-frame clones only, with some absent. The profile shows 200,000 or so clones, approximately 79% of them singletons. The sample taken for sequencing was peripheral blood. The receptor source for this set is a young man with active or convalescent COVID-19.

The rearrangement uses TRBV28 and TRBJ2-7, with 9 bases lining up with TRBD2. The CDR3 is made up of 16 amino acids. V dropped 7 bases and J dropped 2; count of bases not matched to a gene: 12. CDR1 and CDR2 from the germline V gene are MDHEN and SYDVKM. CDR3 in amino acids: CASKPLASGAPYEQYF. The CDR3 DNA is TGTGCCAGCAAACCCCTCGCTAGCGGGGCCCCCTACGAGCAGTACTTC.

This chain joins TRBV27 and TRBJ1-2; 10 bases fit TRBD1. J was trimmed by 5 bases and V by 2 bases; bases with no gene match: 11. CDR3 length equals 17 residues. Germline V gene lookup returns CDR1 MNHEY and CDR2 SMNVEV (reference sequence). For the CDR3, the DNA is TGTGCCAGCAGTTTAACTACCGGGACAGGGGCTTTTTATGGCTACACCTTC. This sequence encodes CASSLTTGTGAFYGYTF.

This chain joins TRBV9 and TRBJ2-1, with TRBD2 identical over 15 bases. There are 19 residues in the CDR3. Germline-derived CDR1 and CDR2 are SGDLS and YYNGEE. Trimming cost V 4 bases and J 9 bases; bases outside gene matches: 17. CDR3 region: CASSPRGPGLAGGGSEQFF. In nucleotides, the CDR3 is TGTGCCAGCAGCCCCCGAGGTCCGGGACTAGCGGGAGGTGGGAGTGAGCAGTTCTTC.

This clone was recorded only once. The chain couples TRBV28 to TRBJ2-2, with 9 positions matching TRBD1. The CDR3 extends over 16 amino acids. Trimming at V came to 3 bases and at J to 3 bases, leaving 5 bases not matched to a gene. Looked up from germline, CDR1 is MDHEN and CDR2 is SYDVKM. The CDR3 sequence: CASSFGDREYTGELFF. The CDR3 DNA reads as TGTGCCAGCAGTTTCGGGGACAGGGAGTACACCGGGGAGCTGTTTTTT.

The chain recombines TRBV10-3 with TRBJ1-5, with D possibly matching TRBD1 (5 bases). The CDR3 loop spans 14 amino acids. The V end was cut by 8 bases, the J end by 1 base, with 12 bases between. The germline V gene encodes CDR1 ENHRY and CDR2 SYGVKD. The CDR3 region is CAIQGIGSNQPQHF. CDR3 coding DNA: TGTGCCATCCAGGGTATCGGGAGCAATCAGCCCCAGCATTTT.

On this clone: One junction end does not reproduce the germline sequence, and a read error may be involved. This rearrangement joins TRBV25-1 to TRBJ1-1; TRBD1 matches at 9 bases. Germline V gene data show CDR1 as MGHDK and CDR2 as SYGVNS. The CDR3 length is 11 residues. CDR3 sequence reads: CASSARDRALF. CDR3 sequence (DNA): TGTGCCAGCAGTGCCCGGGACAGGGCGCTCTTT.

The chain joins TRBV29-1 to TRBJ2-1, with 7 bases that match TRBD1. V was pared by 6 bases and J by 7 bases, with 6 bases of the junction left unmatched. Germline CDR1 and CDR2: SQVTM and ANQGSEA. The CDR3 is 12 residues long. CDR3 in DNA: TGCAGCGTGCTGGGACAGTGGAATGAGCAGTTCTTC. Protein: CSVLGQWNEQFF.

The chain links TRBV2 to TRBJ2-1, with 8 bases fitting TRBD2. Trimming removed 3 bases from V and 7 bases from J; junction bases left unmatched: 8. Germline V gene lookup returns CDR1 SNHLY and CDR2 FYNNEI. There are 15 residues in the CDR3. The CDR3 is CASSDGGDFSNEQFF. As DNA, the CDR3 is TGTGCCAGCAGTGACGGGGGGGATTTTAGTAATGAGCAGTTCTTC.

The V call is TRBV29-1, the J call TRBJ2-7; 10 bases are a match to TRBD1. Germline V CDR1 and CDR2: SQVTM, ANQGSEA. The CDR3 runs 14 residues. V was pared by 7 bases and J by 1 base, with 7 bases of the junction left unmatched. CDR3 nucleotide sequence: TGCAGCGCCCTTGGGACAGGGGTTTCCTACGAGCAGTACTTC. This codes for CSALGTGVSYEQYF.

This clone was counted a single time. This chain's CDR3 is CASSEAQGWEDQPQHF. In DNA, the CDR3 is TGTGCCAGCAGTGAGGCGCAGGGTTGGGAGGATCAGCCCCAGCATTTT. V and J are TRBV6-1 and TRBJ1-5; possibly TRBD1 for D (5 bases). Trimming left V 3 bases short and J 5 bases short, with 17 bases between. CDR1 is MNHNS, CDR2 SASEGT, per germline. This CDR3 is built from 16 residues.

This rearrangement joins TRBV10-1 to TRBJ1-1, with D possibly being TRBD1 (6 bases). The V end lost 8 bases, the J end lost 0 bases, and 16 bases lay between the germline ends. Germline V lookup: CDR1 WNHNN, CDR2 SYGVQD (reference sequence). The CDR3 has 15 residues. CDR3 DNA sequence: TGCGCCAGCGCCCCCTCGGGGGGCCTGAACACTGAAGCTTTCTTT. Translated, it gives CASAPSGGLNTEAFF.

The gene calls are TRBV6-5 and TRBJ1-1, with a possible D match to TRBD1 (6 bases). The germline V and J ends were trimmed by 4 bases and 7 bases, with 19 bases remaining between them. The CDR3 has 15 amino acids. Germline CDR1 and CDR2: MNHEY and SVGAGI. CDR3 coding DNA: TGTGCCAGCAGTTCGCAGGGGAGGGGGATATTTGAAGCTTTCTTT. Its translation: CASSSQGRGIFEAFF.

The rearrangement links TRBV27 to TRBJ2-7; 7 bases are shared with TRBD1. Germline V gene sequence: CDR1 MNHEY, CDR2 SMNVEV (reference sequence). V lost 6 bases and J lost 7; bases outside the gene matches: 12. This CDR3 spans 14 amino acids. CDR3 region: CASSRQGSTDEQYF. CDR3 DNA sequence: TGTGCCAGCAGCCGACAGGGCTCCACCGATGAGCAGTACTTC.

The rearrangement uses TRBV7-7 and TRBJ2-7, with D possibly being TRBD2 (5 bases). The CDR3 covers 13 residues. The germline gives CDR1 SSHAT, CDR2 FNYEAQ (reference sequence). CDR3 in amino acids: CASSLYEGYEQYV. The DNA for the CDR3 is TGTGCTAGCAGCTTATATGAGGGTTACGAGCAGTACGTC.

V gene TRBV7-8 combines with J gene TRBJ1-1; the D gene is possibly TRBD1 (6 bases). V gave up 1 base and J gave up 0 bases, with 9 bases separating them. The germline gives CDR1 SGHVS, CDR2 FQNEAQ. The CDR3 extends over 15 amino acids. The CDR3 DNA reads as TGTGCCAGCAGCTTAGGGACAGCGCTGAACACTGAAGCTTTCTTT. It translates to CASSLGTALNTEAFF.

This clone was observed a few times. For the CDR3, the DNA is TGTGCCAGCAAGCGGGGCACTGAAGCTTTCTTT. It translates to CASKRGTEAFF. This chain uses TRBV2 with TRBJ1-1, with D unresolved. The CDR3 runs 11 residues. Trimming took off 7 bases at V and 4 bases at J, with 7 bases between the two ends. Germline V lookup: CDR1 SNHLY, CDR2 FYNNEI.

This clone was observed many times. This rearrangement joins TRBV25-1 to TRBJ2-7; 7 bases are a match to TRBD1. CDR1 is MGHDK and CDR2 is SYGVNS in the germline V gene. The trim removed 3 bases at V and 4 bases at J, leaving 12 bases unmatched. This CDR3 has 16 amino acids. CDR3 DNA sequence: TGTGCCAGCAGTGAGACCCGCAGACAGGGCCTATACGAGCAGTACTTC. Protein product: CASSETRRQGLYEQYF.

This chain connects TRBV7-2 to TRBJ2-5; perhaps TRBD1 as D (5 bases). The CDR3 consists of 14 residues. Trimming pared 1 base from V and 4 bases from J, leaving 10 bases between. CDR1 is SGHTA, CDR2 FQGNSA, per germline. The CDR3 is CASSLVGGAETQYF. The DNA for the CDR3 is TGTGCCAGCAGCTTAGTAGGTGGGGCAGAGACCCAGTACTTC.

J is TRBJ1-2 and V is TRBV29-1; 7 bases align to TRBD1. Germline trimming cut 5 bases from V and 7 bases from J; bases unmatched to any gene: 7. CDR1 SQVTM and CDR2 ANQGSEA come from the germline V gene. The CDR3 contains 12 residues. CDR3 bases: TGCAGCGTTTCAAGACAGGGAGGTGGCTACACCTTC. It encodes CSVSRQGGGYTF.

DNA of the CDR3: TGTGCCAGCAGCTTTCGGGGACAGGGGGCAACGGACGAGCAGTACTTC. Its translation: CASSFRGQGATDEQYF. The rearrangement joins TRBV11-2 to TRBJ2-7; 12 nucleotides line up with TRBD1. The V gene end was trimmed by 3 bases and the J gene end by 5 bases; junction bases not matched to a gene: 8. Germline CDR1 is SGHAT and CDR2 is FQNNGV. The CDR3 is made up of 16 amino acids.

This chain uses TRBV11-3 with TRBJ2-1, with D maybe TRBD2 (6 bases). CDR1 is SGHNT, CDR2 YENEEA, per germline. Trimming stripped 5 bases from V and 7 bases from J, with 15 bases between. There are 14 residues in the CDR3. The DNA for the CDR3 is TGTGCCAGCAGCCCCTGGCGGGGTGAGAATGAGCAGTTCTTC. Translated, it gives CASSPWRGENEQFF.

The V and J genes are TRBV4-1 and TRBJ1-2; D uncertain. CDR1 is MGHRA, CDR2 YSYEKL, per germline. Trimming took 2 bases from V and 1 from J, leaving 8 bases between them. There are 14 residues in the CDR3. The CDR3 nucleotides read TGCGCCAGCAGCCAACGGGCGGGTAACTATGGCTACACCTTC. Translated: CASSQRAGNYGYTF.

The rearrangement links TRBV25-1 to TRBJ1-4; weak D call: TRBD1 (5 bases). V was shortened by 5 bases and J by 4 bases, with 14 bases between the two germline ends. CDR3 size: 15 residues. Germline loops: CDR1 MGHDK, CDR2 SYGVNS. The CDR3 sequence: CASSTQGLLNEKLFF. The CDR3 DNA is TGTGCCAGCAGTACTCAGGGCCTACTTAATGAAAAACTGTTTTTT. Supplemented by reference TRBV25-1 and TRBJ1-4, the full variable domain reads EADIYQTPRYLVIGTGKKITLECSQTMGHDKMYWYQQDPGMELHLIHYSYGVNSTEKGDLSSESTVSRIRTEHFPLTLESARPSHTSQYLCASSTQGLLNEKLFFGSGTQLSVL.

The rearrangement links TRBV10-3 to TRBJ2-7; possible D gene TRBD1, 6 bases. Trimming shortened V by 7 bases and J by 3 bases, and 16 bases separated the two germline ends. This CDR3 spans 14 amino acids. Germline loops: CDR1 ENHRY, CDR2 SYGVKD. CDR3 coding DNA: TGTGCCATCAAGGGCAGGGGACCTGACTACGAGCAGTACTTC. Translated, it gives CAIKGRGPDYEQYF.

The chain combines TRBV6-6 with TRBJ2-1; D is perhaps TRBD2 (7 bases). The CDR3 is 15 amino acids. Germline CDR1 is MNHNY and CDR2 is SVGAGI (reference sequence). Trimming removed 6 bases from V and 6 bases from J, with 18 bases in between. In DNA, the CDR3 is TGTGCCAGCAGCCCCACGTGGGGGGGCTTCAATGAGCAGTTCTTC. This gives the protein CASSPTWGGFNEQFF.

The chain uses TRBV5-4 and TRBJ1-1; 8 positions match TRBD1. The CDR3 consists of 13 residues. CDR1 and CDR2 from the germline V gene are SGHNT and YYREEE (reference sequence). Trimming at V came to 5 bases and at J to 4 bases, leaving 4 bases not matched to a gene. In nucleotides, the CDR3 is TGTGCCAGCAGACCGGACAGGGTCACTGAAGCTTTCTTT. Its translation is CASRPDRVTEAFF.

The rearrangement links TRBV4-3 to TRBJ2-3, with 10 bases aligning to TRBD2. V gave up 1 base and J gave up 5 bases; unmatched junction bases: 15. The CDR3 spans 19 residues. Germline V gives CDR1 LGHNA, CDR2 YSLEER. The CDR3 here is CASSQVPVSGRAVGDTQYF. The DNA for the CDR3 is TGCGCCAGCAGCCAAGTCCCAGTCAGCGGGAGGGCGGTGGGAGATACGCAGTATTTT.

The chain combines TRBV21-1 with TRBJ1-2. TRBV21-1 is classified as a pseudogene. The CDR3 spans 15 residues. The DNA for the CDR3 is TGTGCCAGCAGCAAAAAGACCCAGGGAGGCTATGGCTACACCTTC. It yields the protein CASSKKTQGGYGYTF.

The chain links TRBV4-3 to TRBJ2-1, with 11 bases aligning to TRBD2. In germline, CDR1 is LGHNA, CDR2 YSLEER. The CDR3 is made up of 13 amino acids. The ends lost 4 bases at V and 8 bases at J; junction bases unmatched: 1. CDR3 amino acids: CASSLLAGDEQFF. Here the CDR3 DNA reads TGCGCCAGCAGCCTACTAGCGGGAGATGAGCAGTTCTTC.

The chain recombines TRBV6-6 with TRBJ1-1; D is possibly TRBD1 (5 bases). Germline-derived CDR1 and CDR2 are MNHNY and SVGAGI (reference sequence). V lost 5 bases to trimming and J lost 0 bases, with 10 bases between them. CDR3 length equals 14 residues. This CDR3 reads CASSKTAMNTEAFF. The CDR3 coding sequence is TGTGCCAGCAGTAAGACAGCGATGAACACTGAAGCTTTCTTT.

V is TRBV19 and J is TRBJ2-1; the D gene is possibly TRBD1 (6 bases). The CDR3 is 14 residues long. Germline loops: CDR1 LNHDA, CDR2 SQIVND (reference sequence). V dropped 2 bases and J dropped 4 bases, with 9 bases sitting between them. The CDR3 DNA is TGTGCCAGTAGTATAATGGACAGTTACAATGAGCAGTTCTTC. Translating it yields CASSIMDSYNEQFF.

The chain combines TRBV15 with TRBJ2-7; D perhaps matches TRBD2 (6 bases). The CDR3 has 19 residues. Germline CDR1 reads LNHNV; CDR2 reads YYDKDF (reference sequence). The V gene lost 0 bases and the J gene lost 0 bases, with 21 bases spanning the gap. The CDR3 loop is CATSREALVSGYSSYEQYF. The DNA of the CDR3 is TGTGCCACCAGCAGAGAAGCCTTGGTTAGCGGATATTCCTCCTACGAGCAGTACTTC.